This is a list of T cell receptor beta chains from one sample in a study of blood T cell repertoires in COVID-19. Generated by immunoSEQ multiplex PCR, the TCRdb table keeps only in-frame clones and is missing some. The data hold approximately 70,000 clones, with 88% observed a single time. Sequenced: peripheral blood. These receptors were collected from a human donor in a cohort sampled during active COVID-19. The conserved cysteine and the conserved F or W are not part of the CDR3 here. Expanded clones are given a class, and other clones once, few, many or no size at all.

cdr3_length,j_call,v_call,clone_size,cdr3_aa
9,TRBJ2-5,TRBV10-2,.,ASRGGETQY
13,TRBJ2-7,TRBV5-1,once,ASSRDRGLSYEQY
14,TRBJ2-1,TRBV9,once,ASSVTAGISYNEQF
14,TRBJ1-6,TRBV10-2,few,ASSESMTGANSPLH
13,TRBJ2-3,TRBV11-3,once,ASSFFMEGTDTQY
16,TRBJ2-7,TRBV5-1,.,ASSRTLPGTSGTYEQY
11,TRBJ1-1,TRBV29-1,.,SVARQGNTEAF
12,TRBJ1-1,TRBV6-5,.,ASSYSNMNTEAF
12,TRBJ2-7,TRBV5-4,.,ASSSGDSLHEQY
17,TRBJ2-3,TRBV13,.,ASSLAGASGTTSTDTQY
15,TRBJ2-2,TRBV5-4,.,ASSSGTALLNTGELF
14,TRBJ2-2,TRBV6-7,.,ASSYSGLAGAGELF
14,TRBJ2-1,TRBV19,.,ASSSPGTGGINEQF
13,TRBJ2-7,TRBV18,once,ASSSNIQGSHEQY
13,TRBJ2-7,TRBV28,.,ASSLSSGRNYEQY
13,TRBJ1-5,TRBV30,.,AWTPYGGSNQPQH
11,TRBJ2-3,TRBV10-3,.,AISVSKTDTQY
14,TRBJ2-5,TRBV14,.,ASSQDRDRGRETQY
10,TRBJ1-2,TRBV6-2/TRBV6-3,.,ASSSAGYGYT
11,TRBJ2-5,TRBV2,.,ASSPTGQETQY
9,TRBJ2-2,TRBV12-3/TRBV12-4,few,ASSGLRELF
14,TRBJ2-5,TRBV11-3,.,ASSLVPGLVEETQY
13,TRBJ2-7,TRBV2,.,ASSRETGGGYEQY
13,TRBJ1-2,TRBV5-1,few,ASSSDGSQNYGYT
11,TRBJ1-2,TRBV5-1,.,ASSERVGYGYT
13,TRBJ2-1,TRBV5-5,.,ASSLRGSSYNEQF
12,TRBJ1-5,TRBV4-1,medium-sized,ASSQDPGYQPQH
15,TRBJ1-6,TRBV3-1/TRBV3-2,.,ASSQGGKGARGSPLH
11,TRBJ2-7,TRBV7-9,.,ASSLGNSYEQY
16,TRBJ2-2,TRBV7-8,.,ASRIVRGTSYNTGELF
13,TRBJ2-4,TRBV5-6,.,ASSLGHPQGNIQY
12,TRBJ2-5,TRBV2,.,ASAVRRETETQY
12,TRBJ1-2,TRBV6-5,.,ASSQTGAAYGYT
12,TRBJ2-5,TRBV5-1,.,ASSLAGNQETQY
11,TRBJ2-1,TRBV5-1,.,ASSFAGLNEQF
14,TRBJ2-1,TRBV3-1/TRBV3-2,.,ASSQEVTSEYNEQF
14,TRBJ2-1,TRBV28,.,ASSSRAGGTYNEQF
13,TRBJ1-2,TRBV9,.,ASSVNPGENYGYT
11,TRBJ1-2,TRBV9,.,ASSSGSPYGYT
13,TRBJ1-4,TRBV6-5,once,ASKGQGSLNEKLF
11,TRBJ1-5,TRBV3-1/TRBV3-2,.,ASSQDADQPQH
11,TRBJ2-2,TRBV10-3,.,AMGPTGSGELF
11,TRBJ2-7,TRBV28,.,ASSLGLPGEQY
12,TRBJ1-5,TRBV19,once,ATTPGSRNQPQH
17,TRBJ1-2,TRBV18,.,ASSPLAGTSAVLNYGYT
14,TRBJ1-2,TRBV28,.,ASSPFHRGQGDGYT
14,TRBJ2-5,TRBV5-6,few,ASSLRGPRYQETQY
13,TRBJ2-3,TRBV5-4,.,ASSLELALTDTQY
13,TRBJ2-5,TRBV3-1/TRBV3-2,.,ASSQASRYQETQY
11,TRBJ2-7,TRBV3-1/TRBV3-2,.,ASSSRDRGQQY
13,TRBJ2-1,TRBV2,.,ANGRLGGESDEQF
14,TRBJ2-2,TRBV2,.,ASSAAGARSSGELF
18,TRBJ2-3,TRBV13,.,ASRPPESNLGGWSTDTQY
13,TRBJ1-2,TRBV21-1,.,ASSNVEGLNYGYT
13,TRBJ1-1,TRBV19,.,ASTTGGLANTEAF
16,TRBJ1-2,TRBV4-2,.,ASSQDLGKRRGIGGYT
13,TRBJ2-3,TRBV12-5,.,ASMGGGRIADTQY
14,TRBJ2-2,TRBV6-5,few,ASSSFPGGGSGELF
15,TRBJ1-1,TRBV18,few,ASSPGTGGVRNTEAF